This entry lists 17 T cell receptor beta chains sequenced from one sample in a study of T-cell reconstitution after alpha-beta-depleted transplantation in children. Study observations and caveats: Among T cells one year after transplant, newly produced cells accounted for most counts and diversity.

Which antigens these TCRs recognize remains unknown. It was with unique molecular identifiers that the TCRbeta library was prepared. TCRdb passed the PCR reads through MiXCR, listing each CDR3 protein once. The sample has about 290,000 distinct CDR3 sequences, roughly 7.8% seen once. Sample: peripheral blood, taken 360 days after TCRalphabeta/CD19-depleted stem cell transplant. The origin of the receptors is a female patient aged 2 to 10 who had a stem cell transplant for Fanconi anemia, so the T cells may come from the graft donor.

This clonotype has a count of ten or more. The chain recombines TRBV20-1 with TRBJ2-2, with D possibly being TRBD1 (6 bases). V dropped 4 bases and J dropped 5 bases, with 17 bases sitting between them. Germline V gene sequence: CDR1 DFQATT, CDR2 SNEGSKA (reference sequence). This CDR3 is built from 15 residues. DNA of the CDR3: TGCAGTGCTAAGCCATATCACAGGGAAACCGGGGAGCTGTTTTTT. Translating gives CSAKPYHRETGELFF.

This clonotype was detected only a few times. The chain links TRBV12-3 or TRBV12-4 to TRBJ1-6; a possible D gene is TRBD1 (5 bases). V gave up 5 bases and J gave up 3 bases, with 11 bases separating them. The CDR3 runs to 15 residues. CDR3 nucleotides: TGTGCCAGCAGTGATGACAGCCTCTATAATTCACCCCTCCACTTT. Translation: CASSDDSLYNSPLHF.

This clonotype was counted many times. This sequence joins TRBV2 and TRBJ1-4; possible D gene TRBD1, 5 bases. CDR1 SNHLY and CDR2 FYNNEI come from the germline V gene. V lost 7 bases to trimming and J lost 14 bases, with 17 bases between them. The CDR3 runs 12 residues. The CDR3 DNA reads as TGTGCCAGCACTGCTCCGGGACCGGGGCTGTTTTTT. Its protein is CASTAPGPGLFF.

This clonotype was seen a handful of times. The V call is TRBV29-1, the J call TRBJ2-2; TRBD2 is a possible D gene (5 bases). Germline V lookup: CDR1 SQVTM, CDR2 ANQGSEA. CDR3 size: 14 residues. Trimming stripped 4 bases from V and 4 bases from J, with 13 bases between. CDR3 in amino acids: CSVGPDGSTGELFF. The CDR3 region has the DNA TGCAGCGTTGGCCCCGATGGGAGCACCGGGGAGCTGTTTTTT.

The CDR3 sequence is CASSFALLAGGPKRTQYF. The CDR3 DNA sequence: TGCGCCAGCAGCTTTGCCCTCTTGGCGGGAGGCCCTAAACGGACCCAGTACTTC. V gene TRBV5-1 combines with J gene TRBJ2-5; TRBD2 agrees at 8 bases. There are 18 residues in the CDR3. The germline CDR1 and CDR2 sequences are SGHRS and YFSETQ. V gave up 2 bases and J gave up 7 bases; unmatched junction bases: 19.

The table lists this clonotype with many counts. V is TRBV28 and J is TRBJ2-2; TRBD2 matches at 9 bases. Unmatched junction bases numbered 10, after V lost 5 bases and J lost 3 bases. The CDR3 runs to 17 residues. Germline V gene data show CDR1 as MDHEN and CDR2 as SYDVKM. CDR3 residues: CASSMLAGRSHTGELFF. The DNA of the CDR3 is TGTGCCAGCAGTATGCTAGCGGGGCGAAGTCACACCGGGGAGCTGTTTTTT.

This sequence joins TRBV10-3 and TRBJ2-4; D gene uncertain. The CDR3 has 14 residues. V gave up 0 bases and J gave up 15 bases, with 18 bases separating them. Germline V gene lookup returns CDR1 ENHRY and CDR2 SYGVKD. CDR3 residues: CAISESVSRIPRYF. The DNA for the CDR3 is TGTGCCATCAGTGAGTCGGTCTCCCGAATTCCGAGGTACTTC.

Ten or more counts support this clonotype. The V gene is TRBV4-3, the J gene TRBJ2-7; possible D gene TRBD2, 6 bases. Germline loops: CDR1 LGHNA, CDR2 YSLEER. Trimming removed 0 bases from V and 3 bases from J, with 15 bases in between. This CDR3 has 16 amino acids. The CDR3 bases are TGCGCCAGCAGCCAAGATCTTGGACTAATTAACTACGAGCAGTACTTC. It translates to CASSQDLGLINYEQYF.

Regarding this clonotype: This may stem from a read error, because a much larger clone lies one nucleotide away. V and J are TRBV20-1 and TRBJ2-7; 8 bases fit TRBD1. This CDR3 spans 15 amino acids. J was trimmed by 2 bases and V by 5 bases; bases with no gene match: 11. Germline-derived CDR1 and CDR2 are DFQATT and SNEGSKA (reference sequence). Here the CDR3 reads CSAFRQGARTYEQYF. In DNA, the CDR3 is TGCAGTGCTTTCAGGCAGGGGGCGAGGACCTACGAGCAGTACTTC.

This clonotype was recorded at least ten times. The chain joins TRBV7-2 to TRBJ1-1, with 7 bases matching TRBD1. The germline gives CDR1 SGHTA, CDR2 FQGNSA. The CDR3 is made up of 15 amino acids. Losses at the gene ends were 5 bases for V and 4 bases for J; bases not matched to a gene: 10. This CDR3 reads CASSPDYRGGTEAFF. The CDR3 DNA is TGTGCCAGCAGCCCCGATTACAGGGGAGGCACTGAAGCTTTCTTT. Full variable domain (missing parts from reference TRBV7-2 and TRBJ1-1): GAGVSQSPSNKVTEKGKDVELRCDPISGHTALYWYRQSLGQGLEFLIYFQGNSAPDKSGLPSDRFSAERTGGSVSTLTIQRTQQEDSAVYLCASSPDYRGGTEAFFGQGTRLTVV.

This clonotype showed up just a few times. CDR3 residues: CASSPGAPGFGNQPQHF. Written as DNA, the CDR3 is TGTGCCAGCAGTCCGGGGGCCCCGGGGTTTGGCAATCAGCCCCAGCATTTT. J is TRBJ1-5 and V is TRBV5-5, with D possibly being TRBD1 (6 bases). The CDR3 is 17 amino acids. Trimming pared 5 bases from V and 2 bases from J, leaving 20 bases between. Germline values: CDR1 SGHKS, CDR2 YYEKEE (reference sequence).

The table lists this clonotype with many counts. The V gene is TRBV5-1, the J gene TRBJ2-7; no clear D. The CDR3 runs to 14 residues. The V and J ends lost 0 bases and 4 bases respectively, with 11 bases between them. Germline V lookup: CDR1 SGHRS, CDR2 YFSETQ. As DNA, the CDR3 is TGCGCCAGCAGCTTGGCCGGGCGCAATTACGAGCAGTACTTC. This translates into CASSLAGRNYEQYF.

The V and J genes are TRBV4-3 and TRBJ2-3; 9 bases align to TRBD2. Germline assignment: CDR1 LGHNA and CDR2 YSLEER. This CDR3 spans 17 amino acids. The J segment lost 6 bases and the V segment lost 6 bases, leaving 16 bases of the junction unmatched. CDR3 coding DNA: TGCGCCAGCAGTGTGGCTATACTAGCGGGCCGCGATGATACGCAGTATTTT. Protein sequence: CASSVAILAGRDDTQYF.

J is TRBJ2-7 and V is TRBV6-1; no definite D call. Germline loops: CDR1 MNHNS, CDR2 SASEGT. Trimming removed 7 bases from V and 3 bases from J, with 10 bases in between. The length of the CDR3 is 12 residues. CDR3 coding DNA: TGTGCCAGCACGCAGGCTCGCTACGAGCAGTACTTC. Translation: CASTQARYEQYF.

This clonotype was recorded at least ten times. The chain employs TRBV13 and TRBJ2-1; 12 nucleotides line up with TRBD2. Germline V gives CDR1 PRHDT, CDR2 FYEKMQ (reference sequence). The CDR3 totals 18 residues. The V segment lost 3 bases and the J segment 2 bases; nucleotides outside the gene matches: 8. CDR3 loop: CASSFGLAGRGAYNEQFF. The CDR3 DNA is TGTGCCAGCAGCTTCGGACTAGCGGGAAGGGGCGCCTACAATGAGCAGTTCTTC.

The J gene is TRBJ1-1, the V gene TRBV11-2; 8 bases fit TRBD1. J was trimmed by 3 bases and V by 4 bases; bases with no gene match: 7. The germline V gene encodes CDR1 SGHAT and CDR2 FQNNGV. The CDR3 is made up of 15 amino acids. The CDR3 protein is CASSSRDRQYTEAFF. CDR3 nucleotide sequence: TGTGCCAGCAGCTCACGGGACAGGCAGTACACTGAAGCTTTCTTT. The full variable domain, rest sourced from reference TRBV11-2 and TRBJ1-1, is EAGVAQSPRYKIIEKRQSVAFWCNPISGHATLYWYQQILGQGPKLLIQFQNNGVVDDSQLPKDRFSAERLKGVDSTLKIQPAKLEDSAVYLCASSSRDRQYTEAFFGQGTRLTVV.

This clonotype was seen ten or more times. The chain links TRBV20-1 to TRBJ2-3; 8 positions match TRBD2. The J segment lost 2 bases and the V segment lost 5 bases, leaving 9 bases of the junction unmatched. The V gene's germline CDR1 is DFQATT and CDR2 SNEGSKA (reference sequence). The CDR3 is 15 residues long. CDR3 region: CSAPHSGAYTDTQYF. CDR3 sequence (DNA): TGCAGTGCTCCCCATAGCGGGGCGTACACAGATACGCAGTATTTT.